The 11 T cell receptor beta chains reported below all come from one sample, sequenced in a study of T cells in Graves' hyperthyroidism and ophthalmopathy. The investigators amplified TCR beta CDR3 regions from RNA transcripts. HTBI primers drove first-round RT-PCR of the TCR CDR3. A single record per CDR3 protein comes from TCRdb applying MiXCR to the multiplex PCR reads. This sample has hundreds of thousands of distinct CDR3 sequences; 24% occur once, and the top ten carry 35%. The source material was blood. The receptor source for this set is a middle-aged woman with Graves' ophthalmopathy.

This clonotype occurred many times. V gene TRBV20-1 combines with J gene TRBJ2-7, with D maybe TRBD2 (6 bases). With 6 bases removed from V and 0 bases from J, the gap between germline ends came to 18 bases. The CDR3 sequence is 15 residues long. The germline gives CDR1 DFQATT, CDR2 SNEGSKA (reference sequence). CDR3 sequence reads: CSAYPLADSSYEQYF. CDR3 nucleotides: TGCAGTGCGTATCCCTTAGCGGATTCCTCCTACGAGCAGTACTTC.

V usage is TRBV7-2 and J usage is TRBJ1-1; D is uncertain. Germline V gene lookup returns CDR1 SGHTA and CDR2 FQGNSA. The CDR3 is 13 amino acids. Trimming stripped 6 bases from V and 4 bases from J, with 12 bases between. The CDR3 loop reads CASSTLGVTEAFF. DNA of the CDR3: TGTGCCAGCAGTACCCTTGGGGTCACTGAAGCTTTCTTT.

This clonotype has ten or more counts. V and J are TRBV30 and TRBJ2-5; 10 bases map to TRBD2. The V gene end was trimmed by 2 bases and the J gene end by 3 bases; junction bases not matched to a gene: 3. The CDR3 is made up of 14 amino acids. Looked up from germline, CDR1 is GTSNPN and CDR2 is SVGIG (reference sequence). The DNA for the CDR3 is TGTGCCTGGAGTTGGACTAGCGGAGAAGAGACCCAGTACTTC. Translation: CAWSWTSGEETQYF. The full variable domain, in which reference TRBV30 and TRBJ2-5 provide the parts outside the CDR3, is SQTIHQWPATLVQPVGSPLSLECTVEGTSNPNLYWYRQAAGRGLQLLFYSVGIGQISSEVPQNLSASRPQDRQFILSSKKLLLSDSGFYLCAWSWTSGEETQYFGPGTRLLVL.

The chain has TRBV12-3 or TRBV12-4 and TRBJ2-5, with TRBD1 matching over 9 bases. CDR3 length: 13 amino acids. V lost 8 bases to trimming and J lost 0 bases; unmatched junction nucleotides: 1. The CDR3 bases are TGTGCCAGCGGACAGGGGTACCAAGAGACCCAGTACTTC. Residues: CASGQGYQETQYF.

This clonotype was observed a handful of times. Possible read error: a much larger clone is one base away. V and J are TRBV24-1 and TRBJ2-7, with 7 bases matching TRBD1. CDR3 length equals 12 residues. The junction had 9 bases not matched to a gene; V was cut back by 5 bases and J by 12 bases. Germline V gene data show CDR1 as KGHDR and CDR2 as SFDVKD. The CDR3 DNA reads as TGTGCCACCAGTGGCTCCAACAGGGGCTGGTACTTC. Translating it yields CATSGSNRGWYF.

Here the CDR3 DNA reads TGTGCCAGCAGCCCCAGTCGACAGCTGCGGGAGACCCAGTACTTC. Its translation is CASSPSRQLRETQYF. V and J are TRBV6-1 and TRBJ2-5; D is possibly TRBD1 (5 bases). Germline lookup yields CDR1 MNHNS and CDR2 SASEGT. V dropped 6 bases and J dropped 5 bases, with 19 bases sitting between them. This CDR3 has 15 residues.

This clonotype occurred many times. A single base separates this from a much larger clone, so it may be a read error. DNA of the CDR3: TGTGCCAGCAGTTCCAATTCCTTGGGAGGGGGAACTGAAGCTTTCTTT. Translated, it gives CASSSNSLGGGTEAFF. The chain has TRBV27 and TRBJ1-1; D possibly corresponds to TRBD1 (6 bases). The CDR3 loop spans 16 amino acids. Per germline, CDR1 MNHEY and CDR2 SMNVEV (reference sequence). V was trimmed by 4 bases and J by 5 bases, leaving 20 bases between them.

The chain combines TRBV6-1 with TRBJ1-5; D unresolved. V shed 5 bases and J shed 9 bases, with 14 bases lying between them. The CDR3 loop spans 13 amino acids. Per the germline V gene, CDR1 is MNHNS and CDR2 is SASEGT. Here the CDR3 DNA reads TGTGCCAGCAGTCTAAACAGCCTGTCGCCCCAGCATTTT. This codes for CASSLNSLSPQHF.

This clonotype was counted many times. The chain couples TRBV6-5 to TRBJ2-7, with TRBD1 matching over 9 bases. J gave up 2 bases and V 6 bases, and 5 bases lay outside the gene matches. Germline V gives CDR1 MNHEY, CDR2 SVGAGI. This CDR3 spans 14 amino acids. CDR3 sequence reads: CASRKQGATYEQYF. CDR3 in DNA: TGTGCCAGCAGAAAACAGGGGGCTACCTACGAGCAGTACTTC.

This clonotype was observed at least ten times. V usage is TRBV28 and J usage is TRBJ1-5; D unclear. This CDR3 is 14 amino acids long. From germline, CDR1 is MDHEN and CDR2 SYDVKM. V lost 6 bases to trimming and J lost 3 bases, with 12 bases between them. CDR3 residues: CASSAAGNNQPQHF. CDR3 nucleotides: TGTGCCAGCAGCGCCGCGGGGAACAATCAGCCCCAGCATTTT. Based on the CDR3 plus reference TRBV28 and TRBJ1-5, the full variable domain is DVKVTQSSRYLVKRTGEKVFLECVQDMDHENMFWYRQDPGLGLRLIYFSYDVKMKEKGDIPEGYSVSREKKERFSLILESASTNQTSMYLCASSAAGNNQPQHFGDGTRLSIL.

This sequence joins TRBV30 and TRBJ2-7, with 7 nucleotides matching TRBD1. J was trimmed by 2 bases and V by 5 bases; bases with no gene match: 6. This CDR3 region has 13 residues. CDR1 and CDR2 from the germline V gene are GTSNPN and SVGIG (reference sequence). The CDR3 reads CAWSKGQTYEQYF. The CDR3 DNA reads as TGTGCCTGGTCGAAGGGACAGACCTACGAGCAGTACTTC.